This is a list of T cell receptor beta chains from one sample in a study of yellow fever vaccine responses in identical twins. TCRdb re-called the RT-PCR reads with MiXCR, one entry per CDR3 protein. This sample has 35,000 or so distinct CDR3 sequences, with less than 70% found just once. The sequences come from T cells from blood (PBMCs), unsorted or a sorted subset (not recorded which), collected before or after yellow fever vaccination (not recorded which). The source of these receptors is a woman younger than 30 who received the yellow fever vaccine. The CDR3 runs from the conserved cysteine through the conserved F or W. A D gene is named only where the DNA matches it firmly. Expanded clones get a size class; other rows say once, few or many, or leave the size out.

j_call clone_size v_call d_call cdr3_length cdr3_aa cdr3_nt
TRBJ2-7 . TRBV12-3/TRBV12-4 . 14 CASSFLFLGGEQYF TGTGCCAGCAGTTTTCTTTTTCTAGGGGGCGAGCAGTACTTC
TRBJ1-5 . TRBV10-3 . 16 CAISESDSSHGQPQHF TGTGCCATCAGTGAGTCCGACAGTTCCCACGGTCAGCCCCAGCATTTT
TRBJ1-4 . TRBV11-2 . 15 CASSLGAGEYEKLFF TGTGCCAGCAGCTTAGGGGCAGGGGAATATGAAAAACTGTTTTTT
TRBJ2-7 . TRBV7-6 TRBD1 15 CASSYGTGGSYEQYF TGTGCCAGCAGCTATGGGACAGGCGGCTCCTACGAGCAGTACTTC
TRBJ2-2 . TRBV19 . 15 CASSSGTQNTGELFF TGTGCCAGTAGTTCTGGGACACAGAACACCGGGGAGCTGTTTTTT
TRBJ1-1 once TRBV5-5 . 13 CASSSGPDTEAFF TGTGCCAGCAGCTCCGGACCGGACACTGAAGCTTTCTTT
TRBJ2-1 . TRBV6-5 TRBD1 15 CASSWTGDSYNEQFF TGTGCCAGCAGTTGGACAGGGGACTCCTACAATGAGCAGTTCTTC
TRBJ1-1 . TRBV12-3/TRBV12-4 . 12 CASSPLRTEAFF TGTGCCAGCAGTCCACTTAGGACTGAAGCTTTCTTT
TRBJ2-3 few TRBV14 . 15 CASSQGGAVGDTQYF TGTGCCAGCAGCCAAGGAGGGGCGGTAGGGGATACGCAGTATTTT
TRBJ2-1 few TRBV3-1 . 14 CASSQGLTAGGQFF TGTGCCAGCAGCCAAGGTCTGACTGCGGGTGGGCAGTTCTTC
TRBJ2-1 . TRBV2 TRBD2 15 CASRDGLAGRNEQFF TGTGCCAGCAGAGACGGACTAGCGGGACGCAATGAGCAGTTCTTC
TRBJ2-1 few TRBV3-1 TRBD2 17 CASSQDKGTRQNNEQFF TGTGCCAGCAGCCAAGATAAGGGGACTAGGCAGAACAATGAGCAGTTCTTC
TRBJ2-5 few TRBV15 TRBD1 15 CATSRIGTGEETQYF TGTGCCACCAGCAGAATCGGGACAGGGGAAGAGACCCAGTACTTC
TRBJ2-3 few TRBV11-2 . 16 CASSLGTGLDTDTQYF TGTGCCAGCAGCTTAGGTACAGGACTCGACACAGATACGCAGTATTTT
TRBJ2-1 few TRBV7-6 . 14 CASSLGQHNNEQFF TGTGCCAGCAGCTTAGGGCAGCACAACAATGAGCAGTTCTTC
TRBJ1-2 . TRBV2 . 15 CASSESSRDTNGYTF TGTGCCAGCAGTGAATCGTCCCGGGACACAAATGGCTACACCTTC
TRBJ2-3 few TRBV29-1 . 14 CSVGRGQPTDTQYF TGCAGCGTTGGACGAGGACAGCCCACAGATACGCAGTATTTT
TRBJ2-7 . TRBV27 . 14 CASRANTISYEQYF TGTGCCAGCAGGGCAAACACCATCTCCTACGAGCAGTACTTC
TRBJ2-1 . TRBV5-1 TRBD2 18 CASSFASPGLAGDNEQFF TGCGCCAGCAGCTTTGCATCCCCGGGACTAGCGGGGGATAATGAGCAGTTCTTC
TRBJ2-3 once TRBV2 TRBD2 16 CASSRGTSGGTDTQYF TGTGCCAGCAGTAGGGGGACTAGCGGTGGCACAGATACGCAGTATTTT
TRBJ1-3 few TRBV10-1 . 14 CASSNDRTGNTIYF TGCGCCAGCAGTAATGACAGGACTGGAAACACCATATATTTT
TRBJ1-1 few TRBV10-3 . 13 CAISDHMGTEAFF TGTGCCATCAGTGATCATATGGGCACTGAAGCTTTCTTT
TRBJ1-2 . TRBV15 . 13 CATSRDLNYGYTF TGTGCCACCAGCAGAGATCTCAACTATGGCTACACCTTC
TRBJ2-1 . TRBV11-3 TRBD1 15 CASSSNDREYSEQFF TGTGCCAGCAGCTCGAACGACAGGGAGTATAGTGAGCAGTTCTTC
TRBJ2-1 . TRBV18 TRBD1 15 CASSPYSGTGNEQFF TGTGCCAGCTCACCTTACTCCGGGACAGGGAATGAGCAGTTCTTC
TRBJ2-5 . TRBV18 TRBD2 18 CASSPRTSGPGGKETQYF TGTGCCAGCTCACCCCGGACTAGCGGGCCGGGTGGTAAAGAGACCCAGTACTTC